Described below is a single T cell receptor (beta chain) sequence and its context. Its specificity is not known. Reverse transcribing all isolated RNA meant expressed TCRB transcripts were sequenced. The assay was immunoSEQ multiplex PCR, and TCRdb's table has in-frame clones only and misses some. The sample includes fewer than 350,000 clones, 15% of them seen just once. This entry belongs to a study of beta chain features in type 1 diabetes. Regarding the study as a whole: Insertions were fewer and deletions more numerous at VDJ junctions in type 1 diabetes patients. Moderately but significantly shorter TCRB CDR3s were found in Type 1 diabetes patients in all four CD4+ subsets.

This CDR3 is built from 14 residues. Germline V gives CDR1 SGHTA, CDR2 FQGNSA. The V and J ends lost 3 bases and 4 bases, in that order; junction bases with no gene match: 3. V gene TRBV7-2 combines with J gene TRBJ2-3; 8 nucleotides agree with TRBD2. This clonotype was sampled from a man younger than 30 with type 1 diabetes. The sequencing sample was made of naive CD4+ T cells from blood. The CDR3, as DNA: TGTGCCAGCAGCTTCGGACTAGCATCAGATACGCAGTATTTT. As protein: CASSFGLASDTQYF.